Below, one T cell receptor beta chain is given with its context. This sample is part of a study of shared clonotypes between healthy human individuals. Study information: For every donor, three CD4 naive, three CD4 memory, two CD8 naive and one CD8 memory plates were used.

Sequenced by immunoSEQ multiplex PCR; TCRdb stores in-frame clones only, minus some. The repertoire holds hundreds of thousands of clones, with around 87% as singletons. Between the trimmed V and J ends, which lost 3 bases and 7 bases, there was a span of 16 bases. There are 15 residues in the CDR3. CDR1 is MGHRA, CDR2 YSYEKL, per germline. Source material: memory CD8+ T cells sorted from blood. Subset indicated: CD45RO+ cells pooled with CCR7-negative TemRA cells. The chain combines TRBV4-1 with TRBJ2-1; a possible D gene is TRBD2 (5 bases). This receptor was identified in a man aged 18 to 29 in good health. CDR3 nucleotides: TGCGCCAGCAGCCAGTTCGGGATTCCATCTAATGAGCAGTTCTTC. This encodes CASSQFGIPSNEQFF.